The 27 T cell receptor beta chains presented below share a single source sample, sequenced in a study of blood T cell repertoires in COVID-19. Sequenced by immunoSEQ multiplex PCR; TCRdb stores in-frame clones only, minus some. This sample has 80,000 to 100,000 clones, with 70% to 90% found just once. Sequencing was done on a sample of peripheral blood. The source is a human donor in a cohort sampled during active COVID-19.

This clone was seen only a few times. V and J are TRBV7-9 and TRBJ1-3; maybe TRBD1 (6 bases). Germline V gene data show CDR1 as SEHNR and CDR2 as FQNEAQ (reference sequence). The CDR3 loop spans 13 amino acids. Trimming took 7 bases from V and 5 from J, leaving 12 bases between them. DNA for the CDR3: TGTGCCAGCACCGGGGGCCGCAGAAACACCATATATTTT. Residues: CASTGGRRNTIYF. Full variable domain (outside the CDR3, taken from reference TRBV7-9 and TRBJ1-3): DTGVSQNPRHKITKRGQNVTFRCDPISEHNRLYWYRQTLGQGPEFLTYFQNEAQLEKSRLLSDRFSAERPKGSFSTLEIQRTEQGDSAMYLCASTGGRRNTIYFGEGSWLTVV.

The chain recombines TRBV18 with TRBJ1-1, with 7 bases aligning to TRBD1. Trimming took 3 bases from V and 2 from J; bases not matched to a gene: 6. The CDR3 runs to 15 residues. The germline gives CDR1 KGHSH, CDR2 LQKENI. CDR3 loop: CASSPPGTDNTEAFF. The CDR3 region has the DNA TGTGCCAGCTCACCTCCCGGGACAGACAACACTGAAGCTTTCTTT.

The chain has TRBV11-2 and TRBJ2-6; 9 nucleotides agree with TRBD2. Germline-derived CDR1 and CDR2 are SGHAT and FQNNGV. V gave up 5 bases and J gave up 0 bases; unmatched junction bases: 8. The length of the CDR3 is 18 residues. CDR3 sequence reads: CASSTDSGGLSGANVLTF. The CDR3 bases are TGTGCCAGCAGCACAGACAGCGGGGGGCTCTCTGGGGCCAACGTCCTGACTTTC.

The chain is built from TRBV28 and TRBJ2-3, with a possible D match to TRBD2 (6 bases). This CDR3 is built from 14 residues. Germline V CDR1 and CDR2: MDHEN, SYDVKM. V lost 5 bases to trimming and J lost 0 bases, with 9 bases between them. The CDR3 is CASSVADSTDTQYF. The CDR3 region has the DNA TGTGCCAGCAGTGTAGCGGATAGCACAGATACGCAGTATTTT.

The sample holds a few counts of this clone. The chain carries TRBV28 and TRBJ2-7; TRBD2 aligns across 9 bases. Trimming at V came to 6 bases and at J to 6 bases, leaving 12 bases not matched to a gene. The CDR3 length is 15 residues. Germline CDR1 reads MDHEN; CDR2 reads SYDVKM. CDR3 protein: CASSPIAGDTREQYF. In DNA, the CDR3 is TGTGCCAGCAGCCCAATAGCGGGAGATACCCGCGAGCAGTACTTC.

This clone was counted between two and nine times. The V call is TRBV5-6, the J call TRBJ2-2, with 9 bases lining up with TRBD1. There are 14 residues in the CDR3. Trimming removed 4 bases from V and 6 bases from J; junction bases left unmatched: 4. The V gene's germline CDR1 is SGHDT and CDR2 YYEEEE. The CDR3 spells CASSPDRGAGELFF. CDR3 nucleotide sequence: TGTGCCAGCAGCCCGGACAGGGGAGCCGGGGAGCTGTTTTTT. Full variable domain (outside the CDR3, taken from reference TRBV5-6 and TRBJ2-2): DAGVTQSPTHLIKTRGQQVTLRCSPKSGHDTVSWYQQALGQGPQFIFQYYEEEERQRGNFPDRFSGHQFPNYSSELNVNALLLGDSALYLCASSPDRGAGELFFGEGSRLTVL.

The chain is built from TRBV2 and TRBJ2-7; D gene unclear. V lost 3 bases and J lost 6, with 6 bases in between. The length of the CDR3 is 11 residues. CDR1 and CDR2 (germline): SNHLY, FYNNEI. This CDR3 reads CASSDPVEQYF. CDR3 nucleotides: TGTGCCAGCAGTGATCCGGTCGAGCAGTACTTC.

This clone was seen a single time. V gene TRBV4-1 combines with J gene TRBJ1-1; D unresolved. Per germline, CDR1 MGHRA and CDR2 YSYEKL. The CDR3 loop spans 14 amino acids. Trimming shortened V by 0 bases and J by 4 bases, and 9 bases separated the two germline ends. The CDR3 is CASSQDSSATEAFF. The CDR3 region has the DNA TGCGCCAGCAGCCAAGATAGTAGCGCCACTGAAGCTTTCTTT.

The CDR3 DNA reads TGCAGCGTTGAAGATGGGAGTGGCTACACCTTC. Translating it yields CSVEDGSGYTF. J is TRBJ1-2 and V is TRBV29-1; the D is unclear. The germline CDR1 and CDR2 sequences are SQVTM and ANQGSEA. V was clipped by 0 bases and J by 7 bases, with 6 bases between them. This CDR3 spans 11 amino acids.

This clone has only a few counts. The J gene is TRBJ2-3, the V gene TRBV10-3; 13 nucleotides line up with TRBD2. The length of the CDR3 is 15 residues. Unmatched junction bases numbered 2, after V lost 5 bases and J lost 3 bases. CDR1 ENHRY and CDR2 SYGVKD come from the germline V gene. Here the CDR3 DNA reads TGTGCCATCAGTCCGGGACTAGCGGGGACAGATACGCAGTATTTT. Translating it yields CAISPGLAGTDTQYF.

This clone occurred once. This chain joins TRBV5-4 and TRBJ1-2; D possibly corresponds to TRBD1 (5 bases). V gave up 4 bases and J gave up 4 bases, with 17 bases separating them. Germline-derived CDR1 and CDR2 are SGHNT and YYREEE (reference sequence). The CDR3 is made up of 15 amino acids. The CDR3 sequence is CASSQTQTGGYGYTF. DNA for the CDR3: TGTGCCAGCAGCCAAACACAGACCGGGGGCTATGGCTACACCTTC.

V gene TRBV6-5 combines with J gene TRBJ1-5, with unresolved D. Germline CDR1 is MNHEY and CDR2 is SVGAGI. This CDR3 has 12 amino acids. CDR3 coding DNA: TGTGCGAGTGGTTATAGCAATCAGCCCCAGCATTTT. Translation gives CASGYSNQPQHF.

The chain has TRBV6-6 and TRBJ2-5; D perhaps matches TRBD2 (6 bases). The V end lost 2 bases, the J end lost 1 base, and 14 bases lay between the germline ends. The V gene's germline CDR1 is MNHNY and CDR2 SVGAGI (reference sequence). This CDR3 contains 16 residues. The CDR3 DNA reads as TGTGCCAGCAGTTACCAAATGTGGGACTTCCAAGAGACCCAGTACTTC. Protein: CASSYQMWDFQETQYF.

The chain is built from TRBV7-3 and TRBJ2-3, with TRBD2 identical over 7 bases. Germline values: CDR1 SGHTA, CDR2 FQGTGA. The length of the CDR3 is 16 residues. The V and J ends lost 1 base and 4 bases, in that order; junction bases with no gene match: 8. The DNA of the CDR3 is TGTGCCAGCAGCTTAAATGGTCCGGGACTACCAGATACGCAGTATTTT. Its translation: CASSLNGPGLPDTQYF.

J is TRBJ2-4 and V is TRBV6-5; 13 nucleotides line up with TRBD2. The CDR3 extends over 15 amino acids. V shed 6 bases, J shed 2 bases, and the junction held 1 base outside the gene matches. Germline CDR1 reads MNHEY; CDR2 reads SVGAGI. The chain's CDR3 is CASRLAGGTKNIQYF. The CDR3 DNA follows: TGTGCCAGCAGACTAGCGGGAGGGACCAAAAACATTCAGTACTTC.

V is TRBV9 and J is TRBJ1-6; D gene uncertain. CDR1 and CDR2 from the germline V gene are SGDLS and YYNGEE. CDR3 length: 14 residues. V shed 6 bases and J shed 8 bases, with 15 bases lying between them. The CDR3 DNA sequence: TGTGCCAGCACCCGAGGCGGAGATTATTCACCCCTCCACTTT. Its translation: CASTRGGDYSPLHF.

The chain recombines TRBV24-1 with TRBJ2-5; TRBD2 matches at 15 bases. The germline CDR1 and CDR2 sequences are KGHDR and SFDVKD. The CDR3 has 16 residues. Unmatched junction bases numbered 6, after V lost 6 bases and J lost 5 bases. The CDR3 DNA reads TGTGCCACCAGTCCGGGACTAGCGGGAGGATGGGAGACCCAGTACTTC. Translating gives CATSPGLAGGWETQYF.

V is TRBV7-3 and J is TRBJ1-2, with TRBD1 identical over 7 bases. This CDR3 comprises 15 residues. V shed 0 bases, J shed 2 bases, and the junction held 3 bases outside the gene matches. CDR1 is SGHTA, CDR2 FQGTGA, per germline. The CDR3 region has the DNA TGTGCCAGCAGCTTAACGCCACAGGGGAACTATGGCTACACCTTC. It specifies CASSLTPQGNYGYTF.

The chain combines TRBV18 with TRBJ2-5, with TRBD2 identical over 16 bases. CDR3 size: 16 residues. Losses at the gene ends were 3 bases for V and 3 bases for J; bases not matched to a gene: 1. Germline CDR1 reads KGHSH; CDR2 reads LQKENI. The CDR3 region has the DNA TGTGCCAGCTCACCGGGACTAGCGGGAGGGGAAGAGACCCAGTACTTC. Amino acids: CASSPGLAGGEETQYF.

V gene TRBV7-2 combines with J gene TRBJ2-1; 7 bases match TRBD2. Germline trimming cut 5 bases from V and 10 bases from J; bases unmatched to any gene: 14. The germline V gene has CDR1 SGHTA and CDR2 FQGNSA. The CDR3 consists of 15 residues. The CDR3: CASSRHGGDEGEQFF. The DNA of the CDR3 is TGTGCCAGCAGCCGCCATGGGGGGGACGAGGGGGAGCAGTTCTTC.

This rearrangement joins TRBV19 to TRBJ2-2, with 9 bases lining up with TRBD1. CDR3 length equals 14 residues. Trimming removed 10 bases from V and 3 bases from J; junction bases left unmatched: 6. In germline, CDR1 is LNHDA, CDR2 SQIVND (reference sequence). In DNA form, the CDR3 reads TGTGCCACCAGGGACAGGGTATACACCGGGGAGCTGTTTTTT. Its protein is CATRDRVYTGELFF.

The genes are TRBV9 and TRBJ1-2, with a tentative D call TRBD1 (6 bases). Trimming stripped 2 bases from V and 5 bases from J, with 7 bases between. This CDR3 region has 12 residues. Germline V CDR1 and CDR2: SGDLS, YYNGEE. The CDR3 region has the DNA TGTGCCAGCAGCGTCGGACAGTATGGCTACACCTTC. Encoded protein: CASSVGQYGYTF.

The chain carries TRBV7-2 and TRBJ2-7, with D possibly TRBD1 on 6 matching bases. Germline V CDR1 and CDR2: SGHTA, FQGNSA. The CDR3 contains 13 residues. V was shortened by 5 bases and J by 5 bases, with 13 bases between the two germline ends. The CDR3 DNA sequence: TGTGCCAGCAGCCACCAGGGGACCCACGAGCAGTACTTC. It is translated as CASSHQGTHEQYF.

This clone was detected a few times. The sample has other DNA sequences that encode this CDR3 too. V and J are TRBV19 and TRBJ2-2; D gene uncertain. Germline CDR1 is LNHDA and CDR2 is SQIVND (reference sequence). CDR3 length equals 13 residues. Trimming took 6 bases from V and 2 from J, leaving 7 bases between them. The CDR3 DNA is TGTGCCAGTAGCCCAACAAACACCGGGGAGCTGTTTTTT. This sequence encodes CASSPTNTGELFF.

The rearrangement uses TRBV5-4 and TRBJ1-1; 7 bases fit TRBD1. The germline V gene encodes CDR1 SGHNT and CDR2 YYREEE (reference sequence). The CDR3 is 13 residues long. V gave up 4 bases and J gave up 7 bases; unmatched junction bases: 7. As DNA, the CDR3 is TGTGCCAGCAGCCAAGAGAGGACAGGTGAAGCTTTCTTT. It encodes CASSQERTGEAFF.

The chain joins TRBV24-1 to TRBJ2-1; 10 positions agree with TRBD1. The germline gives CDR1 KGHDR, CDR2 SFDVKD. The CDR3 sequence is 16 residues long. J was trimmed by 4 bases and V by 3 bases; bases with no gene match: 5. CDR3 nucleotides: TGTGCCACCAGTGATGGGGGGGGACAGGGGTACAATGAGCAGTTCTTC. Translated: CATSDGGGQGYNEQFF.

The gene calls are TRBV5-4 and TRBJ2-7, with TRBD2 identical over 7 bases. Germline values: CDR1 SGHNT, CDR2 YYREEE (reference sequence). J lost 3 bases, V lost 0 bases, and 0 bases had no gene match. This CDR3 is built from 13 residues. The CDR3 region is CASSLASGYEQYF. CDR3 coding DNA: TGTGCCAGCAGCTTGGCTAGCGGCTACGAGCAGTACTTC.